The T cell receptor beta chain under discussion was sequenced for a study of T cell clonality in common variable immunodeficiency. General study findings and limits: Common variable immunodeficiency TCR beta sequences reportedly had fewer deletions and N-nucleotide insertions. Repertoire-complication correlations in CVID were limited by patient heterogeneity. CVID subjects shared fewer TCRbeta clones than healthy controls did.

The table came from immunoSEQ multiplex PCR; TCRdb's copy has only in-frame clones and leaves some out. This sample has 45,000 to 60,000 clones, each found more than once. CDR1 is SGHVS, CDR2 FNYEAQ, per germline. This CDR3 contains 15 residues. V was pared by 1 base and J by 4 bases, with 10 bases between. This clone was seen at least ten times. Antigen unknown. The read terminates 3 residues before the CDR3 end, so the remaining end is supplied by the germline J gene. Most patients and controls had Caucasian heritage. V and J are TRBV7-6 and TRBJ2-2, with D possibly matching TRBD1 (6 bases). The specimen was peripheral blood mononuclear cells. This receptor was obtained from a person aged 18 to 75 in good health. CDR3 sequence reads: CASSLEQGGTGELFF. The sequenced CDR3 bases are TGTGCCAGCAGCTTAGAACAGGGCGGCACCGGGGAG. The whole variable domain, remainder taken from reference TRBV7-6 and TRBJ2-2, is GAGVSQSPRYKVTKRGQDVALRCDPISGHVSLYWYRQALGQGPEFLTYFNYEAQQDKSGLPNDRFSAERPEGSISTLTIQRTEQRDSAMYRCASSLEQGGTGELFFGEGSRLTVL.